These 5 T cell receptor beta chains came from one sample sequenced in a study of T cell responses to AZD1222 COVID-19 vaccine. The data were produced by immunoSEQ multiplex PCR, yet TCRdb's version contains in-frame clones alone and is incomplete. The sample includes 140,000 to 150,000 clones, 70% to 90% of them seen just once. The specimen was peripheral blood, collected 28 days after the second AZD1222 dose. Receptors were obtained from an adult who received the AZD1222 COVID-19 vaccine.

The V and J genes are TRBV27 and TRBJ1-2, with 8 nucleotides matching TRBD1. The CDR3 consists of 15 residues. Germline V CDR1 and CDR2: MNHEY, SMNVEV (reference sequence). V gave up 5 bases and J gave up 4 bases; unmatched junction bases: 9. The CDR3 DNA reads as TGTGCCAGCAGTGGCCTACAGGGGGTAGCCTATGGCTACACCTTC. Protein product: CASSGLQGVAYGYTF.

The chain uses TRBV7-2 and TRBJ1-1; 7 bases are shared with TRBD1. CDR1 and CDR2 from the germline V gene are SGHTA and FQGNSA. The trim removed 2 bases at V and 3 bases at J, leaving 6 bases unmatched. CDR3 length: 15 amino acids. The CDR3 region has the DNA TGTGCCAGCAGCTTATTCAGGGGGATGGACACTGAAGCTTTCTTT. Translated: CASSLFRGMDTEAFF.

The rearrangement links TRBV24-1 to TRBJ2-2; D possibly corresponds to TRBD1 (5 bases). Germline V lookup: CDR1 KGHDR, CDR2 SFDVKD. Trimming pared 1 base from V and 6 bases from J, leaving 11 bases between. This CDR3 is built from 15 residues. The CDR3 reads CATSDLGAGPGELFF. The CDR3 DNA reads TGTGCCACCAGTGATTTAGGGGCAGGACCCGGGGAGCTGTTTTTT.

In its sample, this clone was seen once. This chain joins TRBV19 and TRBJ1-2; 8 positions agree with TRBD1. The CDR3 sequence is 14 residues long. Germline V gene sequence: CDR1 LNHDA, CDR2 SQIVND (reference sequence). The junction had 7 bases not matched to a gene; V was cut back by 6 bases and J by 4 bases. The CDR3 region is CASRRTGLGYGYTF. The CDR3 nucleotides read TGTGCCAGTAGACGGACAGGGTTAGGCTATGGCTACACCTTC.

The V gene is TRBV4-1, the J gene TRBJ1-6; D unclear. Deletions cut 1 base from V and 10 bases from J, with 11 bases between. Germline CDR1 is MGHRA and CDR2 is YSYEKL. This CDR3 has 14 residues. The CDR3 nucleotides read TGCGCCAGCAGCCAAGGTGCGCTGGACTCACCCCTCCACTTT. This codes for CASSQGALDSPLHF.